This T cell receptor (beta chain) originates from a study of T cell repertoires in aging, cancer and after chemotherapy. Looking at the study overall: Donors were grouped into six age bands spanning 30 or younger through 70 or older. Clear clonal overlap appeared across healthy donor samples taken over several months to years. Points from the study as a whole: Age-matched healthy donors had significantly more diverse, less clonal blood TCR repertoires than untreated cancer patients. Rebound thymic output was suggested by rising median generation probability during chemotherapy in each cancer cohort.

Amplification of TCR beta used genomic DNA extracted from peripheral blood. TRB rearrangements spanning V, D and J were amplified using mixed TRB-A/B primers. Each CDR3 protein is one row after TCRdb ran MiXCR on the multiplex PCR reads. This sample has almost 5,000 distinct CDR3 sequences, with 20% to 25% found just once. Details on this clonotype: What it recognizes is unknown.

Specimen: blood. The source of this sequence is a human donor in good health. The donor label of this sample is uncertain.

The DNA for the CDR3 is TGTGCCAGCAGTGTCGGGACAGGGAGGGAGACCCAGTACTTC. This encodes CASSVGTGRETQYF. V usage is TRBV27 and J usage is TRBJ2-5, with 9 bases matching TRBD1. Germline V gene sequence: CDR1 MNHEY, CDR2 SMNVEV (reference sequence). Losses at the gene ends were 5 bases for V and 5 bases for J; bases not matched to a gene: 6. The CDR3 is 14 amino acids.